These 17 T cell receptor beta chains were all obtained from the same sample, sequenced in a study of control samples from healthy donors and cancer patients. Profiling relied on immunoSEQ multiplex PCR, and the TCRdb table lists in-frame clones only, not all of them. The sample gives approximately 150,000 clones, about 91% of which show up once; roughly 3.1% is in the top ten. Sequenced: blood. The receptors shown here come from a man aged 30 to 39 in good health.

The rearrangement uses TRBV30 and TRBJ1-5; D not certain. This CDR3 has 15 amino acids. V lost 0 bases and J lost 2, with 11 bases in between. The V gene's germline CDR1 is GTSNPN and CDR2 SVGIG (reference sequence). The CDR3 nucleotides are TGTGCCTGGAGTGTAAAGGACCCTGGCAATCAGCCCCAGCATTTT. Protein: CAWSVKDPGNQPQHF.

The V gene is TRBV6-5, the J gene TRBJ1-4, with D uncertain. The CDR3 is 12 residues long. V lost 0 bases, J lost 7 bases, and 3 bases lay in between. Germline V gene lookup returns CDR1 MNHEY and CDR2 SVGAGI. The CDR3 DNA reads TGTGCCAGCAGTTACTCGGGTGAAAAACTGTTTTTT. Protein product: CASSYSGEKLFF.

This clone has at least ten counts. This chain joins TRBV7-3 and TRBJ1-6; D unresolved. Germline CDR1 reads SGHTA; CDR2 reads FQGTGA. Trimming pared 2 bases from V and 5 bases from J, leaving 7 bases between. The CDR3 runs 14 residues. CDR3 sequence (DNA): TGTGCCAGCAGCTTATTCGGGCATAATTCACCCCTCCACTTT. It specifies CASSLFGHNSPLHF.

To note about this clone: Other DNA sequences from this sample encode an identical CDR3 as well. DNA for the CDR3: TGTGCCAGTAGTATGGGAAACACCGGGGAGCTGTTTTTT. It encodes CASSMGNTGELFF. The V gene is TRBV19, the J gene TRBJ2-2; the D is unclear. Trimming cost V 3 bases and J 2 bases, with 4 bases left between them. The CDR3 contains 13 residues. CDR1 and CDR2 (germline): LNHDA, SQIVND (reference sequence).

This sequence joins TRBV7-7 and TRBJ1-6, with D possibly matching TRBD1 (6 bases). Between the trimmed V and J ends, which lost 4 bases and 10 bases, there was a span of 17 bases. This CDR3 has 15 residues. Germline CDR1 and CDR2: SSHAT and FNYEAQ (reference sequence). The CDR3, as DNA: TGTGCCAGCAGCTGGGGGGAGGGGGGAAGGTCACCCCTCCACTTT. The encoded protein is CASSWGEGGRSPLHF.

The rearrangement uses TRBV2 and TRBJ2-7; D is unresolved. CDR3 length: 13 amino acids. Germline V lookup: CDR1 SNHLY, CDR2 FYNNEI. V was shortened by 4 bases and J by 0 bases, with 7 bases between the two germline ends. The CDR3 DNA is TGTGCCAGCAGTGTCCTTATCTCCTACGAGCAGTACTTC. The encoded protein is CASSVLISYEQYF.

The V and J genes are TRBV5-4 and TRBJ1-1; 8 nucleotides align to TRBD1. CDR1 is SGHNT, CDR2 YYREEE, per germline (reference sequence). Germline trimming cut 2 bases from V and 5 bases from J; bases unmatched to any gene: 5. CDR3 length: 14 residues. The CDR3: CASSLDRGGTEAFF. CDR3 DNA sequence: TGTGCCAGCAGCTTAGACAGGGGAGGAACTGAAGCTTTCTTT.

CDR3 in DNA: TGTGCCAGCAGTTTCGGGACAGGGGGGAGTAATGAGCAGTTCTTC. This sequence encodes CASSFGTGGSNEQFF. This rearrangement joins TRBV27 to TRBJ2-1, with TRBD1 matching over 11 bases. V gave up 3 bases and J gave up 7 bases; unmatched junction bases: 5. The CDR3 sequence is 15 residues long. Germline CDR1 and CDR2: MNHEY and SMNVEV (reference sequence).

V is TRBV12-2 and J is TRBJ1-1; TRBD1 reflects the table's D call only, with no check against the DNA. TRBV12-2 is designated a pseudogene. The CDR3 is made up of 14 amino acids. The CDR3 spells CASRLVSTALEAFF. DNA of the CDR3: TGTGCAAGTCGCTTAGTTTCGACAGCTCTCGAAGCTTTCTTT.

This chain links TRBV30 with TRBJ1-1, with TRBD1 as a possible D gene (6 bases). The CDR3 sequence is 13 residues long. V was shortened by 1 base and J by 5 bases, with 11 bases between the two germline ends. Germline loops: CDR1 GTSNPN, CDR2 SVGIG (reference sequence). The CDR3 is CAWSGQVGTEAFF. The CDR3 DNA is TGTGCCTGGAGTGGACAGGTAGGGACTGAAGCTTTCTTT.

This clone has just one count. The rearrangement uses TRBV25-1 and TRBJ1-6, with D possibly matching TRBD1 (5 bases). The length of the CDR3 is 17 residues. Germline V gives CDR1 MGHDK, CDR2 SYGVNS. Trimming took off 2 bases at V and 8 bases at J, with 19 bases between the two ends. The CDR3 loop is CASSEMGGGPEHSPLHF. As DNA, the CDR3 is TGTGCCAGCAGTGAAATGGGGGGGGGACCTGAACATTCACCCCTCCACTTT.

The chain employs TRBV21-1 and TRBJ2-2. TRBV21-1 is tagged as a pseudogene. The CDR3 has 15 amino acids. CDR3 protein: CASSKTVTHTGELFF. The CDR3 nucleotides read TGTGCCAGCAGCAAAACTGTCACACACACCGGGGAGCTGTTTTTT.

Remarks on this clone: The same CDR3 is also encoded by other DNA sequences in this sample. The chain couples TRBV19 to TRBJ1-1, with 7 nucleotides matching TRBD1. The germline V gene has CDR1 LNHDA and CDR2 SQIVND (reference sequence). The V segment lost 7 bases and the J segment 1 base; nucleotides outside the gene matches: 12. CDR3 length: 16 residues. The CDR3 loop reads CASTLRWTGENTEAFF. The CDR3 DNA reads TGTGCCAGTACCCTACGATGGACAGGAGAGAACACTGAAGCTTTCTTT.

The chain couples TRBV9 to TRBJ2-1; 10 nucleotides align to TRBD2. In germline, CDR1 is SGDLS, CDR2 YYNGEE. The junction had 7 bases not matched to a gene; V was cut back by 1 base and J by 0 bases. This CDR3 is 18 amino acids long. In DNA form, the CDR3 reads TGTGCCAGCAGCGTATTTCTAGCGGGGGCGAGCTCCTACAATGAGCAGTTCTTC. Translation: CASSVFLAGASSYNEQFF. The full variable domain, rest sourced from reference TRBV9 and TRBJ2-1, is DSGVTQTPKHLITATGQRVTLRCSPRSGDLSVYWYQQSLDQGLQFLIQYYNGEERAKGNILERFSAQQFPDLHSELNLSSLELGDSALYFCASSVFLAGASSYNEQFFGPGTRLTVL.

The sample holds one count of this clone. The chain employs TRBV28 and TRBJ1-3, with unresolved D. Germline lookup yields CDR1 MDHEN and CDR2 SYDVKM. Trimming shortened V by 6 bases and J by 0 bases, and 9 bases separated the two germline ends. CDR3 size: 14 residues. CDR3 sequence (DNA): TGTGCCAGCAGCCCACGGACCTCTGGAAACACCATATATTTT. This translates into CASSPRTSGNTIYF.

Concerning this clone: Other DNA sequences from this sample encode an identical CDR3 as well. This chain joins TRBV19 and TRBJ1-1; no reliable D call. This CDR3 has 12 amino acids. The V gene lost 1 base and the J gene lost 4 bases, with 4 bases spanning the gap. Germline V gene sequence: CDR1 LNHDA, CDR2 SQIVND (reference sequence). CDR3 loop: CASSIGSTEAFF. The CDR3 nucleotides are TGTGCCAGTAGTATAGGTTCCACTGAAGCTTTCTTT.

The chain carries TRBV5-1 and TRBJ2-7, with D possibly TRBD1 on 5 matching bases. The CDR3 extends over 14 amino acids. The V end lost 0 bases, the J end lost 5 bases, and 12 bases lay between the germline ends. CDR1 and CDR2 (germline): SGHRS, YFSETQ. The CDR3 here is CASSLGGRQDEQYF. DNA of the CDR3: TGCGCCAGCAGCTTGGGGGGCAGGCAGGACGAGCAGTACTTC.